Listed here is a single T cell receptor beta chain. Use of 60 Vbeta and 13 Jbeta primers characterized the PCR. The method was immunoSEQ multiplex PCR; TCRdb's version includes in-frame clones alone and lacks a portion of them. In total, the table holds more than 130,000 clones. This entry comes from a study of cytomegalovirus exposure and HLA in healthy donors. The CDR3 length is 17 residues. V lost 5 bases and J lost 1; bases outside the gene matches: 10. Germline V lookup: CDR1 SGHTA, CDR2 FQGNSA. Material: PBMCs. This rearrangement joins TRBV7-2 to TRBJ1-4; 7 bases fit TRBD1. This TCR was recovered from a man in his forties in good health and CMV-seronegative. The CDR3 DNA reads TGTGCCAGCAGCCTCCTGAGGGGGCTAGGAACTAATGAAAAACTGTTTTTT. It encodes CASSLLRGLGTNEKLFF.